The 28 T cell receptor beta chains below all came from one sample that was sequenced in a study of cytomegalovirus exposure and HLA in healthy donors. The PCR contained 60 Vbeta and 13 Jbeta primers. Measured with immunoSEQ multiplex PCR; TCRdb has only the in-frame clones, and not every one. The sample gives around 160,000 clones, over 70% of which show up once; 7% to 9% is in the top ten. Sequenced input: PBMCs. Source of these receptors: a male donor in good health and CMV-seropositive.

V usage is TRBV25-1 and J usage is TRBJ2-2, with 7 bases identical to TRBD2. J gave up 7 bases and V 5 bases, and 7 bases lay outside the gene matches. The V gene's germline CDR1 is MGHDK and CDR2 SYGVNS. The CDR3 runs 14 residues. This CDR3 reads CASSPWEGSGELFF. In nucleotides, the CDR3 is TGTGCCAGCAGTCCCTGGGAGGGCAGCGGGGAGCTGTTTTTT.

V and J are TRBV27 and TRBJ1-2; a possible D gene is TRBD1 (6 bases). Trimming pared 2 bases from V and 6 bases from J, leaving 19 bases between. Germline V CDR1 and CDR2: MNHEY, SMNVEV (reference sequence). This CDR3 is 16 amino acids long. CDR3 nucleotides: TGTGCCAGCAGTTTACACCAAGCGGGGGGCGTGGATGGCTACACCTTC. Its translation: CASSLHQAGGVDGYTF.

The chain links TRBV7-2 to TRBJ1-1; D not certain. V lost 7 bases and J 7 bases, leaving 25 bases between the germline ends. This CDR3 is built from 16 residues. In germline, CDR1 is SGHTA, CDR2 FQGNSA. CDR3 region: CASTQQSVGVSFEAFF. The CDR3 DNA follows: TGTGCCAGCACCCAACAGTCGGTGGGTGTTAGTTTTGAAGCTTTCTTT.

For the CDR3, the DNA is TGTGCCAGCAGTTACTCCTCCCTGGGAGCCTACGAGCAGTACTTC. It is translated as CASSYSSLGAYEQYF. V and J are TRBV6-5 and TRBJ2-7; TRBD2 might be the D (5 bases). Germline CDR1 MNHEY, CDR2 SVGAGI. The CDR3 is 15 residues long. The V and J ends lost 0 bases and 2 bases respectively, with 11 bases between them.

The chain combines TRBV7-2 with TRBJ2-7; 7 bases fit TRBD1. J lost 2 bases, V lost 5 bases, and 6 bases had no gene match. This CDR3 contains 14 residues. Germline CDR1 and CDR2: SGHTA and FQGNSA. CDR3 coding DNA: TGTGCCAGCAGCCTCCACAGGGGAACCTACGAGCAGTACTTC. Encoded protein: CASSLHRGTYEQYF.

V and J are TRBV5-8 and TRBJ2-1; TRBD2 agrees at 8 bases. This CDR3 is 15 amino acids long. V dropped 4 bases and J dropped 0; count of bases not matched to a gene: 3. CDR1 and CDR2 from the germline V gene are SGHTS and YDEGEE. CDR3 in amino acids: CASSITSGSYNEQFF. The CDR3 DNA reads as TGTGCCAGCAGCATAACTAGCGGCTCCTACAATGAGCAGTTCTTC.

The chain joins TRBV11-1 to TRBJ2-7; 10 bases are a match to TRBD1. There are 15 residues in the CDR3. Germline V CDR1 and CDR2: SGHAT, FQDESV (reference sequence). V dropped 3 bases and J dropped 3; count of bases not matched to a gene: 5. CDR3 residues: CASSLAGTGVYEQYF. The CDR3 coding sequence is TGTGCCAGCAGCTTGGCCGGGACAGGGGTCTACGAGCAGTACTTC.

The chain uses TRBV4-3 and TRBJ2-3; TRBD2 matches 7 bases. V dropped 1 base and J dropped 5; count of bases not matched to a gene: 6. The V gene's germline CDR1 is LGHNA and CDR2 YSLEER. The CDR3 runs to 15 residues. CDR3 sequence (DNA): TGCGCCAGCAGCCAAGGGGCTAGCGGCATAGATACGCAGTATTTT. It yields the protein CASSQGASGIDTQYF.

V gene TRBV5-1 combines with J gene TRBJ2-5, with D possibly matching TRBD2 (5 bases). Germline V lookup: CDR1 SGHRS, CDR2 YFSETQ. With 0 bases removed from V and 5 bases from J, the gap between germline ends came to 11 bases. The CDR3 runs 14 residues. The CDR3 region is CASSLEAGGETQYF. The CDR3 nucleotides read TGCGCCAGCAGCTTGGAGGCGGGCGGGGAGACCCAGTACTTC.

This clone was observed once. The chain is built from TRBV9 and TRBJ2-5; a possible D gene is TRBD2 (6 bases). V lost 1 base to trimming and J lost 5 bases, with 15 bases between them. Germline V gene data show CDR1 as SGDLS and CDR2 as YYNGEE. The CDR3 consists of 15 residues. CDR3 nucleotides: TGTGCCAGCAGCGTATGGGGCGGAGGGAGGGAGACCCAGTACTTC. This gives the protein CASSVWGGGRETQYF. Supplemented by reference TRBV9 and TRBJ2-5, the full variable domain reads DSGVTQTPKHLITATGQRVTLRCSPRSGDLSVYWYQQSLDQGLQFLIQYYNGEERAKGNILERFSAQQFPDLHSELNLSSLELGDSALYFCASSVWGGGRETQYFGPGTRLLVL.

This clone was recorded once. The chain links TRBV6-5 to TRBJ1-5; tentative D call: TRBD1 (6 bases). Trimming stripped 4 bases from V and 2 bases from J, with 9 bases between. Looked up from germline, CDR1 is MNHEY and CDR2 is SVGAGI. This CDR3 has 14 residues. CDR3 region: CASSSRGGNQPQHF. In DNA, the CDR3 is TGTGCCAGCAGTTCCAGGGGTGGCAATCAGCCCCAGCATTTT.

A word on this clone: The junction shows a germline mismatch at one end, possibly a read error. The chain links TRBV7-9 to TRBJ1-4; tentatively, D is TRBD1 (5 bases). The CDR3 covers 15 residues. Germline V gives CDR1 SEHNR, CDR2 FQNEAQ (reference sequence). CDR3: CSSSPGEGRREKLFF. The CDR3 nucleotides are TGTTCCAGCAGCCCGGGGGAGGGTAGACGCGAAAAACTGTTTTTT.

The J gene is TRBJ1-1, the V gene TRBV20-1; 7 bases are shared with TRBD1. CDR3 size: 11 residues. In germline, CDR1 is DFQATT, CDR2 SNEGSKA (reference sequence). V lost 2 bases, J lost 7 bases, and 1 base stayed unmatched. The CDR3 loop is CSARWDSEAFF. CDR3 DNA sequence: TGCAGTGCTAGATGGGACAGTGAAGCTTTCTTT.

This clone showed up just a few times. The J gene is TRBJ2-7, the V gene TRBV6-6, with TRBD2 as a possible D gene (6 bases). This CDR3 comprises 16 residues. The germline gives CDR1 MNHNY, CDR2 SVGAGI (reference sequence). V lost 4 bases and J lost 1, with 17 bases in between. CDR3 amino acids: CASSFGRHHISYEQYF. In DNA form, the CDR3 reads TGTGCCAGCAGTTTCGGGAGACATCACATTTCCTACGAGCAGTACTTC.

The chain joins TRBV30 to TRBJ1-6, with no clear D. The germline gives CDR1 GTSNPN, CDR2 SVGIG (reference sequence). Trimming cost V 0 bases and J 9 bases, with 6 bases left between them. The CDR3 is 12 residues long. The CDR3 DNA reads as TGTGCCTGGAGTGTACCGGGTTCACCCCTCCACTTT. Its translation is CAWSVPGSPLHF.

The chain employs TRBV6-1 and TRBJ2-7; 9 bases agree with TRBD1. The V gene's germline CDR1 is MNHNS and CDR2 SASEGT. V lost 6 bases, J lost 3 bases, and 3 bases stayed unmatched. The CDR3 sequence is 13 residues long. CDR3 DNA: TGTGCCAGCAGCCCGACAGGGGGCTACGAGCAGTACTTC. It is translated as CASSPTGGYEQYF.

J is TRBJ1-2 and V is TRBV25-1; weak D call: TRBD1 (5 bases). Trimming shortened V by 3 bases and J by 7 bases, and 12 bases separated the two germline ends. The CDR3 extends over 13 amino acids. CDR1 is MGHDK, CDR2 SYGVNS, per germline. The CDR3 nucleotides read TGTGCCAGCAGTGATCGGGGGTGGCTTGGCTACACCTTC. Its translation is CASSDRGWLGYTF.

The rearrangement uses TRBV7-9 and TRBJ1-1, with D perhaps matching TRBD1 (6 bases). V was shortened by 3 bases and J by 6 bases, with 8 bases between the two germline ends. The CDR3 loop spans 12 amino acids. The germline CDR1 and CDR2 sequences are SEHNR and FQNEAQ (reference sequence). CDR3 residues: CASSFSGAEAFF. CDR3 in DNA: TGTGCCAGCAGCTTTTCAGGGGCTGAAGCTTTCTTT.

This chain uses TRBV25-1 with TRBJ2-7, with 7 positions matching TRBD1. The germline gives CDR1 MGHDK, CDR2 SYGVNS. V was pared by 1 base and J by 5 bases, with 8 bases of the junction left unmatched. The CDR3 totals 15 residues. The CDR3 DNA reads as TGTGCCAGCAGTGAATGGAGCGAGACAGGGAACGAGCAGTACTTC. It is translated as CASSEWSETGNEQYF.

V and J are TRBV9 and TRBJ1-1; weak D call: TRBD1 (6 bases). V was trimmed by 0 bases and J by 3 bases, leaving 18 bases between them. CDR3 length equals 17 residues. CDR1 and CDR2 (germline): SGDLS, YYNGEE. The CDR3 DNA reads TGTGCCAGCAGCGTAGGGGGGGGGCAGGGATTATACACTGAAGCTTTCTTT. It translates to CASSVGGGQGLYTEAFF.

The gene calls are TRBV5-1 and TRBJ1-2, with D tentatively TRBD1 (6 bases). The CDR3 sequence is 14 residues long. CDR1 is SGHRS and CDR2 is YFSETQ in the germline V gene. Trimming removed 1 base from V and 3 bases from J, with 10 bases in between. CDR3 DNA sequence: TGCGCCAGCAGCTTGAACAGGGTGGACTATGGCTACACCTTC. Translation: CASSLNRVDYGYTF.

This chain uses TRBV6-1 with TRBJ1-5, with a possible D match to TRBD1 (5 bases). Trimming removed 6 bases from V and 5 bases from J, with 11 bases in between. CDR3 length equals 13 residues. The germline gives CDR1 MNHNS, CDR2 SASEGT. This chain's CDR3 is CASSPGTYQPQHF. CDR3 DNA sequence: TGTGCCAGCAGCCCCGGGACTTATCAGCCCCAGCATTTT.

The V and J genes are TRBV6-1 and TRBJ1-2, with TRBD1 matching over 8 bases. The CDR3 runs 16 residues. V gave up 6 bases and J gave up 8 bases; unmatched junction bases: 17. Germline CDR1 is MNHNS and CDR2 is SASEGT. The CDR3 loop is CASREPRGPLSGGYTF. The CDR3 region has the DNA TGTGCCAGCAGAGAACCCAGGGGGCCGCTATCAGGCGGCTACACCTTC.

The J gene is TRBJ1-1, the V gene TRBV7-3; 8 bases are a match to TRBD1. Germline V gene lookup returns CDR1 SGHTA and CDR2 FQGTGA. V was pared by 2 bases and J by 0 bases, with 5 bases of the junction left unmatched. CDR3 length equals 16 residues. As DNA, the CDR3 is TGTGCCAGCAGCTTACAGGGGGCGGGGATGAACACTGAAGCTTTCTTT. Translation gives CASSLQGAGMNTEAFF.

This chain links TRBV6-6 with TRBJ1-6; TRBD1 might be the D (5 bases). Trimming left V 7 bases short and J 9 bases short, with 22 bases between. Germline V gives CDR1 MNHNY, CDR2 SVGAGI (reference sequence). This CDR3 has 16 amino acids. The CDR3 loop is CASTDLLFQGSSPLHF. In DNA, the CDR3 is TGTGCCAGCACCGACCTGCTTTTCCAGGGCTCTTCACCCCTCCACTTT.

The J gene is TRBJ2-1, the V gene TRBV11-2; D might be TRBD2 (6 bases). V was pared by 0 bases and J by 7 bases, with 16 bases between. Per germline, CDR1 SGHAT and CDR2 FQNNGV. The CDR3 totals 16 residues. The CDR3 loop is CASSLDLPGGKNEQFF. In DNA, the CDR3 is TGTGCCAGCAGCTTAGATCTGCCAGGAGGGAAAAATGAGCAGTTCTTC.

The V and J genes are TRBV4-1 and TRBJ2-3; 11 nucleotides match TRBD2. Germline V CDR1 and CDR2: MGHRA, YSYEKL. CDR3 length: 16 amino acids. The V gene end was trimmed by 3 bases and the J gene end by 2 bases; junction bases not matched to a gene: 4. The CDR3 protein is CASSHRLAGNTDTQYF. CDR3 sequence (DNA): TGCGCCAGCAGCCATAGACTAGCGGGGAACACAGATACGCAGTATTTT.

The V call is TRBV7-9, the J call TRBJ2-2, with 10 nucleotides matching TRBD1. CDR1 SEHNR and CDR2 FQNEAQ come from the germline V gene (reference sequence). The V and J ends lost 3 bases and 4 bases, in that order; junction bases with no gene match: 2. This CDR3 comprises 15 residues. The CDR3 bases are TGTGCCAGCAGCTTGGGACAGGGGACCACCGGGGAGCTGTTTTTT. Translated, it gives CASSLGQGTTGELFF. The entire variable domain, with the rest obtained from reference TRBV7-9 and TRBJ2-2, is as follows: DTGVSQNPRHKITKRGQNVTFRCDPISEHNRLYWYRQTLGQGPEFLTYFQNEAQLEKSRLLSDRFSAERPKGSFSTLEIQRTEQGDSAMYLCASSLGQGTTGELFFGEGSRLTVL.